These 9 T cell receptor beta chains came from one sample sequenced in a study of cytomegalovirus exposure and HLA in healthy donors. Method: immunoSEQ multiplex PCR; TCRdb's copy keeps in-frame clones and lacks some. The sample has around 150,000 clones, 70% to 90% seen once. Sequenced input: PBMCs. The receptors here all came from a woman younger than 35 in good health and CMV-seropositive.

The chain employs TRBV2 and TRBJ2-3, with unresolved D. This CDR3 contains 12 residues. V lost 7 bases to trimming and J lost 4 bases, with 9 bases between them. Germline CDR1 is SNHLY and CDR2 is FYNNEI. The CDR3 DNA reads as TGTGCCAGCACAGCGTACGCAGATACGCAGTATTTT. It yields the protein CASTAYADTQYF.

J is TRBJ1-5 and V is TRBV11-3; D gene ambiguous. The ends were cut back, 0 bases at V and 8 bases at J, with 8 bases in the middle. Looked up from germline, CDR1 is SGHNT and CDR2 is YENEEA. The CDR3 runs to 13 residues. The CDR3 coding sequence is TGTGCCAGCAGCTTAGACCCACTGGAGCCCCAGCATTTT. This gives the protein CASSLDPLEPQHF.

Here the CDR3 DNA reads TGTGCCAGCAGCCAAGATAGCGGGAGTGAGCAGTTCTTC. Residues: CASSQDSGSEQFF. The chain carries TRBV4-2 and TRBJ2-1, with 9 positions matching TRBD2. This CDR3 contains 13 residues. Germline V gene sequence: CDR1 LGHNA, CDR2 YNFKEQ. V was pared by 0 bases and J by 9 bases, with 0 bases of the junction left unmatched.

V usage is TRBV7-6 and J usage is TRBJ1-4; 8 nucleotides agree with TRBD1. The CDR3 spans 15 residues. The germline CDR1 and CDR2 sequences are SGHVS and FNYEAQ. The trim removed 5 bases at V and 1 base at J, leaving 3 bases unmatched. The CDR3 bases are TGTGCCAGCAGCCCAGGGACAGGAACTAATGAAAAACTGTTTTTT. This translates into CASSPGTGTNEKLFF.

The rearrangement uses TRBV27 and TRBJ2-2; D ambiguous. Germline CDR1 and CDR2: MNHEY and SMNVEV (reference sequence). The CDR3 is made up of 13 amino acids. V was clipped by 3 bases and J by 13 bases, with 15 bases between them. CDR3 nucleotides: TGTGCCAGCAGTTTTCGAGCGTTTGAGAGGCTGTTTTTT. It translates to CASSFRAFERLFF.

V and J are TRBV18 and TRBJ2-5; TRBD1 is a possible D gene (5 bases). CDR3 length: 13 amino acids. Germline V CDR1 and CDR2: KGHSH, LQKENI. Between the trimmed V and J ends, which lost 4 bases and 0 bases, there was a span of 6 bases. The CDR3 protein is CASSHRYQETQYF. Here the CDR3 DNA reads TGTGCCAGCTCACACAGGTACCAAGAGACCCAGTACTTC.

The V gene is TRBV4-3, the J gene TRBJ2-1; no clear D. Germline CDR1 is LGHNA and CDR2 is YSLEER. There are 14 residues in the CDR3. V was clipped by 0 bases and J by 9 bases, with 12 bases between them. CDR3 residues: CASSQESMVGEQFF. The CDR3 nucleotides read TGCGCCAGCAGCCAAGAGTCTATGGTTGGTGAGCAGTTCTTC.

The chain links TRBV7-2 to TRBJ2-5, with TRBD2 identical over 13 bases. The germline V gene encodes CDR1 SGHTA and CDR2 FQGNSA. With 5 bases clipped from V and 5 bases from J, the junction kept 8 bases outside the gene matches. The CDR3 sequence is 16 residues long. CDR3 nucleotide sequence: TGTGCCAGCAGCACCAGACTAGCGGGAGGTGTGGAGACCCAGTACTTC. It codes for CASSTRLAGGVETQYF.

The chain uses TRBV5-1 and TRBJ2-1; a weak D match, TRBD2 (5 bases). CDR1 is SGHRS, CDR2 YFSETQ, per germline. This CDR3 is built from 16 residues. Trimming removed 9 bases at V and 0 bases at J, with 19 bases between. The CDR3 here is CATTLGSRDSYNEQFF. CDR3 nucleotide sequence: TGCGCCACCACATTAGGGAGCCGGGACTCCTACAATGAGCAGTTCTTC.